Presented here are 10 T cell receptor beta chains from one specimen sequenced in a study of T cells in Graves' hyperthyroidism and ophthalmopathy. Amplification of TCR beta CDR3 regions was performed using RNA transcripts as template. A set of HTBI primers served as the primers for a first-round RT-PCR of the TCR CDR3. MiXCR, applied by TCRdb to the multiplex PCR reads, yields one record per CDR3 protein. The table records hundreds of thousands of distinct CDR3 sequences, 46% of them present only once. Specimen: peripheral blood or thyroid tissue (not recorded which). These receptors were taken from a woman between 18 and 29 years old with Graves' hyperthyroidism.

This clonotype appeared a few times. The junction departs from the called germline gene at one end, perhaps through a read error. This sequence joins TRBV7-9 and TRBJ2-6; 9 nucleotides align to TRBD2. Germline V gene data show CDR1 as SEHNR and CDR2 as FQNEAQ (reference sequence). This CDR3 is built from 18 residues. CDR3 sequence (DNA): TGTGCCAGCAGCCTAGCGGGGACATTCCTCTCTGGGGCCAACGTCCTGACTTTC. Its protein product is CASSLAGTFLSGANVLTF.

The chain employs TRBV14 and TRBJ1-2; tentative D call: TRBD1 (5 bases). Germline lookup yields CDR1 SGHDN and CDR2 FVKESK. There are 16 residues in the CDR3. Trimming shortened V by 0 bases and J by 4 bases, and 15 bases separated the two germline ends. The CDR3 spells CASSQDPWGVVYGYTF. CDR3 coding DNA: TGTGCCAGCAGCCAAGACCCTTGGGGGGTGGTCTATGGCTACACCTTC.

By sample fraction, this clonotype is medium-sized. The rearrangement uses TRBV2 and TRBJ1-1, with TRBD1 matching 7 bases. With V trimmed by 11 bases and J by 7 bases, 10 bases remained unmatched. The germline V gene has CDR1 SNHLY and CDR2 FYNNEI. CDR3 length: 12 amino acids. The CDR3 nucleotides are TGTGCCCGCACCGGGACAGCGGATGAAGCTTTCTTT. Protein product: CARTGTADEAFF. The variable domain in full, with the rest retrieved from reference TRBV2 and TRBJ1-1, is EPEVTQTPSHQVTQMGQEVILRCVPISNHLYFYWYRQILGQKVEFLVSFYNNEISEKSEIFDDQFSVERPDGSNFTLKIRSTKLEDSAMYFCARTGTADEAFFGQGTRLTVV.

This clonotype was observed a few times. V and J are TRBV15 and TRBJ2-2, with D maybe TRBD2 (6 bases). Germline V gene data show CDR1 as LNHNV and CDR2 as YYDKDF (reference sequence). This CDR3 comprises 16 residues. The V end lost 1 base, the J end lost 7 bases, and 16 bases lay between the germline ends. CDR3 DNA sequence: TGTGCCACCAGCAGAGCGGGGGAGGTCCGAGTCGGGGAGCTGTTTTTT. This encodes CATSRAGEVRVGELFF. The variable domain in full, completed from reference TRBV15 and TRBJ2-2, reads DAMVIQNPRYQVTQFGKPVTLSCSQTLNHNVMYWYQQKSSQAPKLLFHYYDKDFNNEADTPDNFQSRRPNTSFCFLDIRSPGLGDTAMYLCATSRAGEVRVGELFFGEGSRLTVL.

This clonotype occurred a few times. The V call is TRBV7-8, the J call TRBJ2-7, with D possibly called TRBD1 or TRBD2 (5 bases each). Germline V CDR1 and CDR2: SGHVS, FQNEAQ. V dropped 5 bases and J dropped 4 bases, with 21 bases sitting between them. The CDR3 runs 16 residues. DNA for the CDR3: TGTGCCAGCAGCCAAGATCTTCCGGGGCCAAATTACGAGCAGTACTTC. This sequence encodes CASSQDLPGPNYEQYF.

The chain links TRBV10-2 to TRBJ2-5, with 11 positions matching TRBD2. Per the germline V gene, CDR1 is WSHSY and CDR2 is SAAADI. The CDR3 extends over 17 amino acids. V shed 4 bases and J 0 bases; nucleotides not matched to a gene: 7. CDR3 sequence: CASSVTSGGQYQETQYF. The DNA of the CDR3 is TGCGCCAGCAGTGTTACTAGCGGGGGTCAGTACCAAGAGACCCAGTACTTC.

This chain uses TRBV7-9 with TRBJ2-2; unclear D gene. Per germline, CDR1 SEHNR and CDR2 FQNEAQ (reference sequence). The CDR3 totals 14 residues. Trimming pared 6 bases from V and 5 bases from J, leaving 13 bases between. In DNA form, the CDR3 reads TGTGCCAGCAGGCCAGGACCGGAAACCGGGGAGCTGTTTTTT. It encodes CASRPGPETGELFF.

This clonotype showed up many times. This chain connects TRBV10-3 to TRBJ1-1; D is possibly TRBD1 (5 bases). The germline V gene encodes CDR1 ENHRY and CDR2 SYGVKD. The V end was cut by 5 bases, the J end by 2 bases, with 9 bases between. This CDR3 region has 13 residues. CDR3 amino acids: CAISLGENTEAFF. CDR3 nucleotide sequence: TGTGCCATCAGTTTAGGGGAAAACACTGAAGCTTTCTTT.

The chain uses TRBV7-2 and TRBJ2-2, with TRBD2 as a possible D gene (7 bases). Trimming pared 1 base from V and 4 bases from J, leaving 13 bases between. This CDR3 has 16 residues. Germline-derived CDR1 and CDR2 are SGHTA and FQGNSA. DNA for the CDR3: TGTGCCAGCAGCTTAGGGTGGGGGGGCAGCACCGGGGAGCTGTTTTTT. Encoded protein: CASSLGWGGSTGELFF.

This clonotype was seen a few times. The chain has TRBV7-9 and TRBJ2-5; unclear D gene. Germline V gene sequence: CDR1 SEHNR, CDR2 FQNEAQ (reference sequence). Trimming took 5 bases from V and 4 from J, leaving 14 bases between them. The CDR3 is 14 amino acids. CDR3 residues: CASSPPFGAETQYF. Written as DNA, the CDR3 is TGTGCCAGCAGCCCTCCCTTCGGTGCAGAGACCCAGTACTTC.